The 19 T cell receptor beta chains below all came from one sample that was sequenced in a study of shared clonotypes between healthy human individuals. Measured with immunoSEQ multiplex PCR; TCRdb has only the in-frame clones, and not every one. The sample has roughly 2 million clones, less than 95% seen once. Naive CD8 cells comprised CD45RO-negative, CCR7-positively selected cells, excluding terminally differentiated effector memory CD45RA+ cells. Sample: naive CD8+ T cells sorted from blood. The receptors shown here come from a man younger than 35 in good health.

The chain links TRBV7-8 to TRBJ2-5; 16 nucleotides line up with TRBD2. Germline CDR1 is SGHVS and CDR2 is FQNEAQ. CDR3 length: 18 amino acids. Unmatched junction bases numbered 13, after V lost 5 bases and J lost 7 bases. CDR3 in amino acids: CASSVGLAGGGAEGTQYF. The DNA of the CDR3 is TGTGCCAGCAGCGTGGGACTAGCGGGAGGGGGGGCAGAAGGGACCCAGTACTTC.

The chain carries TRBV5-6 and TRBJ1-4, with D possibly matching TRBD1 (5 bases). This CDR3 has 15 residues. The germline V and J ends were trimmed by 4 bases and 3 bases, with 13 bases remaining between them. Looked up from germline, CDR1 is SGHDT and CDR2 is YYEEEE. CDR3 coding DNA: TGTGCCAGCAGCCCCCCGGGACGGTCTAATGAAAAACTGTTTTTT. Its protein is CASSPPGRSNEKLFF.

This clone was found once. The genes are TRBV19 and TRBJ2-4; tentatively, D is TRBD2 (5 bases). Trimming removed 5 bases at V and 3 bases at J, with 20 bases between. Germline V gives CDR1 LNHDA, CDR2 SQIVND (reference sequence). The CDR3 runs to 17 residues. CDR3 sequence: CASSSLTAGDGKNIQYF. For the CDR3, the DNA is TGTGCCAGTAGTTCCCTCACGGCGGGTGATGGCAAAAACATTCAGTACTTC.

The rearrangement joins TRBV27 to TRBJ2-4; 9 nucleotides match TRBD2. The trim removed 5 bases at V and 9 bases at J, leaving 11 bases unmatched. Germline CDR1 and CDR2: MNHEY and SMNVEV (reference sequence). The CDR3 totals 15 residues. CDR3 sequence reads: CASSGLAGSGGIQYF. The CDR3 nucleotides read TGTGCCAGCAGTGGGCTAGCGGGGTCTGGGGGCATTCAGTACTTC.

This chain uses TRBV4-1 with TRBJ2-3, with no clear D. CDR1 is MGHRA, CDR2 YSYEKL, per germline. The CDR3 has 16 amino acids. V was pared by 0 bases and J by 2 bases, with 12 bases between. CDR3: CASSQDLGYFTDTQYF. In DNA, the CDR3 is TGCGCCAGCAGCCAAGATTTGGGATACTTCACAGATACGCAGTATTTT.

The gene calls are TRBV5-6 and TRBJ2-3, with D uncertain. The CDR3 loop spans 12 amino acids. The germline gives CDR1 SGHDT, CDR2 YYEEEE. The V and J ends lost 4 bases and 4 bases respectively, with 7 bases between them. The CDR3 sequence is CASSADSDTQYF. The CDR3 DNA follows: TGTGCCAGCAGCGCCGACTCAGATACGCAGTATTTT.

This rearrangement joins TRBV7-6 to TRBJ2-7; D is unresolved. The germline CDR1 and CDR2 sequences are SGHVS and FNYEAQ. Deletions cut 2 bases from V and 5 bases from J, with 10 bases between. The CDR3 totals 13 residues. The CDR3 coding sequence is TGTGCCAGCAGCTTATACCCTGACGACGAGCAGTACTTC. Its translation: CASSLYPDDEQYF.

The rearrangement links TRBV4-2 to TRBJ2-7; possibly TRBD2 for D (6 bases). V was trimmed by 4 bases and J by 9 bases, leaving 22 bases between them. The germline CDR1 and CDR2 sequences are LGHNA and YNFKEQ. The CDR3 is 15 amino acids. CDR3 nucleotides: TGTGCCAGCAGCCCGACGGGCGGGGAGTATTACTGGCAGTACTTC. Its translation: CASSPTGGEYYWQYF.

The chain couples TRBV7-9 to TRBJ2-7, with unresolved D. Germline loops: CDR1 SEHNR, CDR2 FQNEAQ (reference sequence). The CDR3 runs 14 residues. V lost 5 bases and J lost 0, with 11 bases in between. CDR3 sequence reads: CASSVDVSSYEQYF. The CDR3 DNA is TGTGCCAGCAGCGTTGACGTGAGCTCCTACGAGCAGTACTTC.

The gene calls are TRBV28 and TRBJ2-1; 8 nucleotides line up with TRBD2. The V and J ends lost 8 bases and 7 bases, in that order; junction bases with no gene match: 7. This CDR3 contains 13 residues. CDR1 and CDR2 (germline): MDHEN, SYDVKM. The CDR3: CASGLAGWNEQFF. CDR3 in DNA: TGTGCCAGCGGGTTAGCGGGGTGGAATGAGCAGTTCTTC.

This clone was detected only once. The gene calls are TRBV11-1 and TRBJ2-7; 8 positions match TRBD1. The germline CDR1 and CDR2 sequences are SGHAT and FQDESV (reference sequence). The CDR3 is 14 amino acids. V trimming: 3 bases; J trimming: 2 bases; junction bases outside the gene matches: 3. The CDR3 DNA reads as TGTGCCAGCAGCTTGACAGGGGCCACCTACGAGCAGTACTTC. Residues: CASSLTGATYEQYF.

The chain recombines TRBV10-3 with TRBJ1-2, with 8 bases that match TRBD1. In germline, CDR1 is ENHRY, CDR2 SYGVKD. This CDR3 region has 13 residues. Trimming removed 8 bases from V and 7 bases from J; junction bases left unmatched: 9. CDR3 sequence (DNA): TGTGCCATCGGACAGGGAACGGTTATTGGCTACACCTTC. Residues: CAIGQGTVIGYTF.

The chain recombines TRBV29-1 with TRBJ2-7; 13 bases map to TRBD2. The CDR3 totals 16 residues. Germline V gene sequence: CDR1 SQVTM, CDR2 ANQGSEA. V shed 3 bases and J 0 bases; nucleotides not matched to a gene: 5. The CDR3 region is CSVERLAGGISYEQYF. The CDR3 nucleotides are TGCAGCGTTGAGAGACTAGCGGGAGGAATCTCCTACGAGCAGTACTTC.

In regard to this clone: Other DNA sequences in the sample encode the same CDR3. The CDR3 region has the DNA TGTGCCACCAGCGGGACAGGGGGCTCCTACGAGCAGTACTTC. Protein: CATSGTGGSYEQYF. This chain links TRBV15 with TRBJ2-7; 11 bases agree with TRBD1. V gave up 5 bases and J gave up 0 bases; unmatched junction bases: 0. The CDR3 has 14 amino acids. The V gene's germline CDR1 is LNHNV and CDR2 YYDKDF (reference sequence). Together with reference TRBV15 and TRBJ2-7, the CDR3 gives the full variable domain: DAMVIQNPRYQVTQFGKPVTLSCSQTLNHNVMYWYQQKSSQAPKLLFHYYDKDFNNEADTPDNFQSRRPNTSFCFLDIRSPGLGDTAMYLCATSGTGGSYEQYFGPGTRLTVT.

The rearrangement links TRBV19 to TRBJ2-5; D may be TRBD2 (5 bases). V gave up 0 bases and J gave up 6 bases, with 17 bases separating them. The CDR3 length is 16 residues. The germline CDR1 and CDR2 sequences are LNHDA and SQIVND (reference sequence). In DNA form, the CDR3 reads TGTGCCAGTAGTATAGATTGGGCAGGCCGAGGGCAGACCCAGTACTTC. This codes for CASSIDWAGRGQTQYF.

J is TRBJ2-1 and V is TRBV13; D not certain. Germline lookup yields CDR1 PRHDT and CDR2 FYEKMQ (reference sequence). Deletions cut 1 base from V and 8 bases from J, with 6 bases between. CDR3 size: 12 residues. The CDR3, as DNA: TGTGCCAGCAGCTTAGTTGGGTATGAGCAGTTCTTC. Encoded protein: CASSLVGYEQFF.

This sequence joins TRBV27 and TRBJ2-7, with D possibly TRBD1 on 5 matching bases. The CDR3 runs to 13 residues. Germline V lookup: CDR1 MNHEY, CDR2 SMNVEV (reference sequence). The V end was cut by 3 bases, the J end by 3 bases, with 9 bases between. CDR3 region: CASSFFQGYEQYF. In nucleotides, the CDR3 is TGTGCCAGCAGTTTCTTCCAGGGCTACGAGCAGTACTTC.

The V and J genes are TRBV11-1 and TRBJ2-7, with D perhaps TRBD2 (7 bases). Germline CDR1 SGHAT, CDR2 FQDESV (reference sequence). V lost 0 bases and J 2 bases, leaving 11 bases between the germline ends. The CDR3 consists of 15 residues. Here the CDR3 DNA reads TGTGCCAGCAGCTTAGCAGGGGGGGCCACCTACGAGCAGTACTTC. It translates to CASSLAGGATYEQYF. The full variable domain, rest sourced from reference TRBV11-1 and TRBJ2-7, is EAEVAQSPRYKITEKSQAVAFWCDPISGHATLYWYRQILGQGPELLVQFQDESVVDDSQLPKDRFSAERLKGVDSTLKIQPAELGDSAMYLCASSLAGGATYEQYFGPGTRLTVT.

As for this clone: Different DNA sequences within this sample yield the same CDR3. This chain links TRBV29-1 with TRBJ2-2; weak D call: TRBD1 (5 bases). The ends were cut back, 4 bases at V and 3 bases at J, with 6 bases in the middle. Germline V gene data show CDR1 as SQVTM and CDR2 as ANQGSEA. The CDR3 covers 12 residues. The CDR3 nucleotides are TGCAGCGTTGGCAGGGACACCGGGGAGCTGTTTTTT. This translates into CSVGRDTGELFF.